The 32 T cell receptor beta chains presented below share a single source sample, sequenced in a study of OX40 agonist ivuxolimab in advanced cancers. The data were produced by immunoSEQ multiplex PCR, yet TCRdb's version contains in-frame clones alone and is incomplete. The sample includes 15,000 to 25,000 clones, 83% seen only once; the top ten take roughly 55%. The source material was CD4+ or CD8+ T cells sorted from blood, sampled in a trial of the OX40 agonist ivuxolimab. These receptors were collected from an adult with an advanced solid tumor such as melanoma, head and neck, liver or kidney cancer.

The rearrangement joins TRBV11-3 to TRBJ1-1; a weak D match, TRBD1 (5 bases). CDR3 size: 14 residues. V was trimmed by 5 bases and J by 4 bases, leaving 14 bases between them. The germline V gene has CDR1 SGHNT and CDR2 YENEEA. Here the CDR3 reads CASSPRQGVTEAFF. The CDR3 DNA sequence: TGTGCCAGCAGCCCTAGGCAGGGAGTCACTGAAGCTTTCTTT.

The CDR3 DNA is TGCAGCGTTGAAGATCGGACGGGGTCGCGGGAGCAGTACTTC. It specifies CSVEDRTGSREQYF. V gene TRBV29-1 combines with J gene TRBJ2-7, with D maybe TRBD2 (5 bases). The germline gives CDR1 SQVTM, CDR2 ANQGSEA. V lost 0 bases to trimming and J lost 7 bases, with 16 bases between them. There are 14 residues in the CDR3.

The V and J genes are TRBV7-9 and TRBJ1-6; 9 bases line up with TRBD1. The CDR3 has 16 amino acids. The trim removed 2 bases at V and 7 bases at J, leaving 6 bases unmatched. Per germline, CDR1 SEHNR and CDR2 FQNEAQ (reference sequence). The CDR3 coding sequence is TGTGCCAGCAGCTTACCCACCGGGACAGGGAATTCACCCCTCCACTTT. Protein sequence: CASSLPTGTGNSPLHF.

V gene TRBV5-5 combines with J gene TRBJ2-7; tentative D call: TRBD1 (5 bases). V lost 0 bases, J lost 3 bases, and 7 bases lay in between. This CDR3 contains 13 residues. CDR1 and CDR2 from the germline V gene are SGHKS and YYEKEE (reference sequence). The DNA for the CDR3 is TGTGCCAGCAGCTTGGCCAGGGACTACGAGCAGTACTTC. This encodes CASSLARDYEQYF.

The chain employs TRBV30 and TRBJ1-3; no clear D. The V end lost 2 bases, the J end lost 5 bases, and 13 bases lay between the germline ends. The CDR3 has 14 amino acids. CDR1 and CDR2 (germline): GTSNPN, SVGIG (reference sequence). The CDR3 loop reads CAWSSYSQRNTIYF. CDR3 DNA sequence: TGTGCCTGGAGTTCGTACTCCCAAAGAAACACCATATATTTT. Based on the CDR3 plus reference TRBV30 and TRBJ1-3, the full variable domain is SQTIHQWPATLVQPVGSPLSLECTVEGTSNPNLYWYRQAAGRGLQLLFYSVGIGQISSEVPQNLSASRPQDRQFILSSKKLLLSDSGFYLCAWSSYSQRNTIYFGEGSWLTVV.

The chain's CDR3 is CASSLGQPPLYNEQFF. In DNA, the CDR3 is TGTGCCAGCAGCTTGGGACAGCCTCCTCTCTACAATGAGCAGTTCTTC. The chain is built from TRBV7-9 and TRBJ2-1; 7 bases match TRBD1. J lost 3 bases, V lost 3 bases, and 8 bases had no gene match. The CDR3 spans 16 residues. Germline V gene data show CDR1 as SEHNR and CDR2 as FQNEAQ (reference sequence).

The chain carries TRBV5-4 and TRBJ1-2; tentatively, D is TRBD1 (6 bases). Trimming cost V 4 bases and J 4 bases, with 14 bases left between them. Germline CDR1 SGHNT, CDR2 YYREEE (reference sequence). The CDR3 covers 14 residues. The chain's CDR3 is CASSLLDSSYGYTF. CDR3 nucleotides: TGTGCCAGCAGCCTTCTGGACAGTTCCTATGGCTACACCTTC.

The V and J genes are TRBV7-8 and TRBJ1-1; D is perhaps TRBD1 (5 bases). The CDR3 consists of 15 residues. Trimming left V 5 bases short and J 1 base short, with 14 bases between. Germline CDR1 is SGHVS and CDR2 is FQNEAQ. CDR3 protein: CASSRSLGRNTEAFF. The CDR3 DNA reads TGTGCCAGCAGCCGATCCCTGGGACGGAACACTGAAGCTTTCTTT.

This chain joins TRBV5-1 and TRBJ2-1; 12 nucleotides align to TRBD2. Germline V lookup: CDR1 SGHRS, CDR2 YFSETQ. J was trimmed by 6 bases and V by 2 bases; bases with no gene match: 3. This CDR3 has 15 residues. The CDR3 bases are TGCGCCAGCAGCTTTACTAGCGGGGGGATCAATGAGCAGTTCTTC. Its translation: CASSFTSGGINEQFF.

CDR3 nucleotides: TGCAGCGTTGATGGGCAATCGAACACTGAAGCTTTCTTT. It yields the protein CSVDGQSNTEAFF. This chain uses TRBV29-1 with TRBJ1-1; D uncertain. V gave up 3 bases and J gave up 1 base, with 9 bases separating them. The germline V gene encodes CDR1 SQVTM and CDR2 ANQGSEA. CDR3 size: 13 residues.

This clone was counted between two and nine times. This chain links TRBV23-1 with TRBJ1-1; perhaps TRBD1 as D (5 bases). TRBV23-1 is treated as an ORF (open reading frame) with a function not yet certain. The V end lost 6 bases, the J end lost 2 bases, and 16 bases lay between the germline ends. CDR3 length equals 15 residues. CDR3 in DNA: TGCGCCAGCAGCGCAAGCGGGGACGGTAACACTGAAGCTTTCTTT. It is translated as CASSASGDGNTEAFF.

The chain uses TRBV9 and TRBJ2-5, with TRBD2 matching over 7 bases. Germline V gene sequence: CDR1 SGDLS, CDR2 YYNGEE. The V gene end was trimmed by 4 bases and the J gene end by 4 bases; junction bases not matched to a gene: 13. This CDR3 contains 16 residues. As DNA, the CDR3 is TGTGCCAGCAGCCCCGGGGGGTTGGGGTTAGGAGAGACCCAGTACTTC. Protein: CASSPGGLGLGETQYF.

This clone is categorized as large. The J gene is TRBJ1-1, the V gene TRBV6-1; 9 bases align to TRBD1. CDR3 length equals 18 residues. Trimming took 1 base from V and 1 from J; bases not matched to a gene: 10. Germline CDR1 reads MNHNS; CDR2 reads SASEGT. The CDR3 loop reads CASSEGRGQGLKNTEAFF. CDR3 coding DNA: TGTGCCAGCAGTGAAGGTCGGGGACAGGGCCTCAAGAACACTGAAGCTTTCTTT.

The chain uses TRBV13 and TRBJ1-1; D remains unclear. CDR1 and CDR2 (germline): PRHDT, FYEKMQ (reference sequence). V was trimmed by 1 base and J by 5 bases, leaving 11 bases between them. The CDR3 loop spans 14 amino acids. The CDR3: CASSLETPRTEAFF. The CDR3 DNA is TGTGCCAGCAGCTTAGAAACCCCGAGGACTGAAGCTTTCTTT.

The J gene is TRBJ2-1, the V gene TRBV28; D gene ambiguous. The germline V and J ends were trimmed by 4 bases and 0 bases, with 7 bases remaining between them. This CDR3 spans 14 amino acids. CDR1 MDHEN and CDR2 SYDVKM come from the germline V gene. CDR3 sequence (DNA): TGTGCCAGCAGTTACAGAAGCTCCTACAATGAGCAGTTCTTC. It translates to CASSYRSSYNEQFF.

The chain carries TRBV12-1 and TRBJ2-5; the listed D gene, TRBD2, was not tested against the DNA. TRBV12-1 is a documented pseudogene. CDR3 length: 16 residues. The CDR3 DNA follows: TGTGCCAGCAGCTTTGAACACCGGGGGGGACAAGAGACCCAGTACTTC. Its translation is CASSFEHRGGQETQYF.

The gene calls are TRBV19 and TRBJ1-5; TRBD1 aligns across 7 bases. Trimming removed 8 bases from V and 6 bases from J; junction bases left unmatched: 19. The CDR3 contains 17 residues. The germline gives CDR1 LNHDA, CDR2 SQIVND (reference sequence). The CDR3 nucleotides read TGTGCCAGTGCTCCGGGACAGATCTCTTATCCCCCTCAGCCCCAGCATTTT. This gives the protein CASAPGQISYPPQPQHF. The full variable domain, in which reference TRBV19 and TRBJ1-5 provide the parts outside the CDR3, is DGGITQSPKYLFRKEGQNVTLSCEQNLNHDAMYWYRQDPGQGLRLIYYSQIVNDFQKGDIAEGYSVSREKKESFPLTVTSAQKNPTAFYLCASAPGQISYPPQPQHFGDGTRLSIL.

The rearrangement joins TRBV27 to TRBJ2-7; D is possibly TRBD2 (7 bases). This CDR3 is built from 14 residues. V was shortened by 7 bases and J by 2 bases, with 15 bases between the two germline ends. Germline-derived CDR1 and CDR2 are MNHEY and SMNVEV (reference sequence). The CDR3 sequence is CASTLRGGPYEQYF. The CDR3 DNA sequence: TGTGCCAGCACCCTAAGGGGGGGCCCCTACGAGCAGTACTTC.

V usage is TRBV29-1 and J usage is TRBJ1-1; weak D call: TRBD1 (5 bases). The V end was cut by 2 bases, the J end by 3 bases, with 10 bases between. The CDR3 has 13 amino acids. Germline assignment: CDR1 SQVTM and CDR2 ANQGSEA. The CDR3 reads CSVEHGGYTEAFF. The DNA for the CDR3 is TGCAGCGTTGAACATGGGGGGTACACTGAAGCTTTCTTT.

The J gene is TRBJ1-1, the V gene TRBV7-9, with D possibly matching TRBD1 (5 bases). V was pared by 0 bases and J by 1 base, with 6 bases between. Germline V gives CDR1 SEHNR, CDR2 FQNEAQ (reference sequence). CDR3 length: 14 amino acids. The CDR3 nucleotides are TGTGCCAGCAGCTTAGCAGGGACGAACACTGAAGCTTTCTTT. This encodes CASSLAGTNTEAFF.

As DNA, the CDR3 is TGTGCCAGCAGTTTATCGAGCTATGACAGGGAAAACACCGGGGAGCTGTTTTTT. Its translation is CASSLSSYDRENTGELFF. This sequence joins TRBV28 and TRBJ2-2, with 7 bases fitting TRBD1. V lost 1 base to trimming and J lost 2 bases; unmatched junction nucleotides: 10. Germline V lookup: CDR1 MDHEN, CDR2 SYDVKM. The CDR3 has 18 amino acids.

The chain recombines TRBV21-1 with TRBJ1-2; the table's D call TRBD1 went unverified against the DNA. TRBV21-1 is a known pseudogene. This CDR3 is 14 amino acids long. CDR3 residues: CASVRVPESYGYTF. In DNA, the CDR3 is TGTGCCAGCGTCAGGGTGCCGGAGAGCTATGGCTACACCTTC.

The chain recombines TRBV7-9 with TRBJ2-7; no definite D call. The CDR3 has 14 amino acids. Between the trimmed V and J ends, which lost 5 bases and 3 bases, there was a span of 14 bases. CDR1 is SEHNR, CDR2 FQNEAQ, per germline (reference sequence). The CDR3, as DNA: TGTGCCAGCAGCCCTCACTCGACGGGCTACGAGCAGTACTTC. It codes for CASSPHSTGYEQYF.

V gene TRBV5-3 combines with J gene TRBJ1-1; 9 nucleotides align to TRBD1. TRBV5-3 is treated as an ORF (open reading frame) with a function not yet certain. With 6 bases clipped from V and 6 bases from J, the junction kept 6 bases outside the gene matches. This CDR3 contains 13 residues. DNA for the CDR3: TGTGCCAGAACGGGGACAGGGAGCGCTGAAGCTTTCTTT. It yields the protein CARTGTGSAEAFF.

CDR3 sequence: CASSFLGGNYNEQFF. The CDR3 DNA follows: TGTGCCAGCAGCTTTCTCGGGGGGAATTACAATGAGCAGTTCTTC. J is TRBJ2-1 and V is TRBV7-9; 7 bases fit TRBD2. V lost 3 bases to trimming and J lost 4 bases; unmatched junction nucleotides: 6. CDR1 is SEHNR and CDR2 is FQNEAQ in the germline V gene (reference sequence). This CDR3 has 15 residues.

The chain links TRBV9 to TRBJ1-1; unclear D gene. The V gene's germline CDR1 is SGDLS and CDR2 YYNGEE. V was clipped by 2 bases and J by 1 base, with 12 bases between them. This CDR3 is built from 15 residues. CDR3 sequence (DNA): TGTGCCAGCAGCGTCCTTGACTCGGGGAACACTGAAGCTTTCTTT. As protein: CASSVLDSGNTEAFF. The full variable domain, with the rest looked up from reference TRBV9 and TRBJ1-1, is DSGVTQTPKHLITATGQRVTLRCSPRSGDLSVYWYQQSLDQGLQFLIQYYNGEERAKGNILERFSAQQFPDLHSELNLSSLELGDSALYFCASSVLDSGNTEAFFGQGTRLTVV.

Note on this clone: With a far larger clone one base away, a read error is the likely cause. The chain is built from TRBV28 and TRBJ1-4; TRBD1 agrees at 7 bases. J was trimmed by 8 bases and V by 2 bases; bases with no gene match: 8. The CDR3 spans 15 residues. CDR1 MDHEN and CDR2 SYDVKM come from the germline V gene. The CDR3 region has the DNA TGTGCCAGCAGTTTAGCGCAGGGGGTGGGGGAAAAACTGTTTTTT. Translated: CASSLAQGVGEKLFF.

The CDR3 here is CASSQEGYPEHAEQFF. The DNA for the CDR3 is TGCGCCAGCAGCCAAGAAGGATATCCCGAGCACGCTGAGCAGTTCTTC. The chain employs TRBV4-3 and TRBJ2-1; D is unresolved. Per the germline V gene, CDR1 is LGHNA and CDR2 is YSLEER. The CDR3 sequence is 16 residues long. Trimming took 0 bases from V and 9 from J, leaving 18 bases between them.

The V and J genes are TRBV6-6 and TRBJ1-4; 8 bases fit TRBD1. The CDR3 has 16 residues. Trimming took 6 bases from V and 3 from J; bases not matched to a gene: 9. Germline values: CDR1 MNHNY, CDR2 SVGAGI (reference sequence). CDR3: CASRRIQGVSNEKLFF. CDR3 DNA: TGTGCCAGCAGGAGAATACAGGGGGTGTCTAATGAAAAACTGTTTTTT.

This clone has more than one count but fewer than ten. This chain connects TRBV5-1 to TRBJ2-7; 7 nucleotides line up with TRBD2. The trim removed 0 bases at V and 4 bases at J, leaving 4 bases unmatched. The CDR3 extends over 14 amino acids. The germline gives CDR1 SGHRS, CDR2 YFSETQ. The CDR3 bases are TGCGCCAGCAGCTTGGGACAGCGGGGTTACGAGCAGTACTTC. Translated, it gives CASSLGQRGYEQYF.

This clone is large in the sample. The genes are TRBV28 and TRBJ1-2; maybe TRBD1 (6 bases). The CDR3 runs to 13 residues. Germline values: CDR1 MDHEN, CDR2 SYDVKM. With 5 bases removed from V and 8 bases from J, the gap between germline ends came to 15 bases. CDR3 nucleotides: TGTGCCAGCAGTCCCCGGGGGGCGCGAGGCTACACCTTC. Amino acid sequence: CASSPRGARGYTF.

This clone was seen many times. J is TRBJ2-1 and V is TRBV19; perhaps D is TRBD1 or TRBD2 (5 bases each). Germline V gene data show CDR1 as LNHDA and CDR2 as SQIVND (reference sequence). CDR3 length equals 13 residues. Trimming removed 7 bases at V and 0 bases at J, with 7 bases between. CDR3 bases: TGTGCCAGTATGAGGGGCTCCTACAATGAGCAGTTCTTC. It specifies CASMRGSYNEQFF.